What follows are 28 T cell receptor beta chains derived from one specimen sequenced in a study of T cells in narcolepsy. TCRdb keeps only in-frame clones here, not all; method: immunoSEQ multiplex PCR. Among approximately 17,000 clones listed, over 55% were seen once. Sequencing was done on a sample of CD45RA- memory CD8+ T cells from PBMCs. The source of these receptors is a human donor with narcolepsy.

The J gene is TRBJ2-7, the V gene TRBV2; unclear D gene. V lost 6 bases, J lost 0 bases, and 6 bases lay in between. The germline V gene encodes CDR1 SNHLY and CDR2 FYNNEI. The CDR3 has 12 residues. CDR3 sequence reads: CASSLDSYEQYF. The CDR3 DNA sequence: TGTGCCAGCAGCCTGGACTCCTACGAGCAGTACTTC.

The CDR3 DNA reads as TGTGCCAGCAGCTTATCGGGAGGGCCCTACGAGCAGTACTTC. This sequence encodes CASSLSGGPYEQYF. The chain links TRBV11-2 to TRBJ2-5; the match to TRBD2 covers 8 bases. The J call is doubtful: the DNA matches TRBJ2-7 better. The germline CDR1 and CDR2 sequences are SGHAT and FQNNGV. This CDR3 region has 14 residues.

The rearrangement links TRBV27 to TRBJ2-1; D gene unclear. Germline CDR1 MNHEY, CDR2 SMNVEV (reference sequence). The CDR3 covers 14 residues. Deletions cut 3 bases from V and 3 bases from J, with 9 bases between. Here the CDR3 DNA reads TGTGCCAGCAGTTTTCTACCAGTCTACAATGAGCAGTTCTTC. It encodes CASSFLPVYNEQFF.

The chain recombines TRBV10-1 with TRBJ1-1; D gene unclear. This CDR3 has 13 amino acids. V lost 0 bases to trimming and J lost 7 bases, with 9 bases between them. The V gene's germline CDR1 is WNHNN and CDR2 SYGVQD (reference sequence). CDR3 in amino acids: CASSESSEIEAFF. The CDR3 bases are TGCGCCAGCAGTGAGTCGTCCGAGATTGAAGCTTTCTTT.

CDR3 DNA: TGCGCCAGCAGCTTGGACGGGGCCGGCTATGGCTACACCTTC. Encoded protein: CASSLDGAGYGYTF. The genes are TRBV5-1 and TRBJ1-2; tentative D call: TRBD1 (5 bases). The CDR3 extends over 14 amino acids. Germline V CDR1 and CDR2: SGHRS, YFSETQ. Trimming left V 0 bases short and J 4 bases short, with 10 bases between.

The genes are TRBV15 and TRBJ1-2, with D unclear. V was clipped by 0 bases and J by 6 bases, with 11 bases between them. CDR3 length: 14 amino acids. Germline CDR1 LNHNV, CDR2 YYDKDF (reference sequence). This chain's CDR3 is CATSRDNGENGYTF. The CDR3, as DNA: TGTGCCACCAGCAGAGATAATGGGGAGAATGGCTACACCTTC.

The rearrangement links TRBV30 to TRBJ2-1; D is unclear. V was shortened by 3 bases and J by 9 bases, with 9 bases between the two germline ends. The germline V gene encodes CDR1 GTSNPN and CDR2 SVGIG (reference sequence). CDR3 size: 11 residues. CDR3 sequence reads: CAWRITAEQFF. In DNA, the CDR3 is TGTGCCTGGAGAATAACCGCTGAGCAGTTCTTC. The full variable domain, its missing parts supplied by reference TRBV30 and TRBJ2-1, is SQTIHQWPATLVQPVGSPLSLECTVEGTSNPNLYWYRQAAGRGLQLLFYSVGIGQISSEVPQNLSASRPQDRQFILSSKKLLLSDSGFYLCAWRITAEQFFGPGTRLTVL.

This clone was recorded a few times. The chain uses TRBV11-1 and TRBJ2-7; a possible D gene is TRBD2 (5 bases). Between the trimmed V and J ends, which lost 5 bases and 2 bases, there was a span of 13 bases. The CDR3 loop spans 14 amino acids. Germline V gene lookup returns CDR1 SGHAT and CDR2 FQDESV (reference sequence). The CDR3 here is CASSQEDLTYEQYF. The CDR3 region has the DNA TGTGCCAGCAGCCAGGAGGACTTAACCTACGAGCAGTACTTC.

V is TRBV7-9 and J is TRBJ2-7; the D call may be TRBD1 or TRBD2 (5 bases each). CDR1 is SEHNR, CDR2 FQNEAQ, per germline (reference sequence). This CDR3 contains 13 residues. Deletions cut 7 bases from V and 2 bases from J, with 12 bases between. For the CDR3, the DNA is TGTGCCAGCAACCCCGGGGCAGCCTACGAGCAGTACTTC. Protein product: CASNPGAAYEQYF.

This sequence joins TRBV5-6 and TRBJ1-3; a possible D gene is TRBD1 (6 bases). The V end was cut by 4 bases, the J end by 1 base, with 12 bases between. This CDR3 comprises 15 residues. Germline CDR1 is SGHDT and CDR2 is YYEEEE. The DNA of the CDR3 is TGTGCCAGCAGCGCTGGGACACCTTCTGGAAACACCATATATTTT. Translated, it gives CASSAGTPSGNTIYF.

The CDR3, as DNA: TGTGCCTGGAGCAAGGAGCGATACACTGAAGCTTTCTTT. Translated, it gives CAWSKERYTEAFF. The V call is TRBV30, the J call TRBJ1-1; no reliable D call. The CDR3 covers 13 residues. Per the germline V gene, CDR1 is GTSNPN and CDR2 is SVGIG (reference sequence). The ends were cut back, 3 bases at V and 3 bases at J, with 11 bases in the middle.

The chain has TRBV7-6 and TRBJ2-2; possible D gene TRBD2, 5 bases. The CDR3 covers 14 residues. CDR1 and CDR2 (germline): SGHVS, FNYEAQ. V lost 1 base and J 6 bases, leaving 9 bases between the germline ends. CDR3 in amino acids: CASSLGSEAGELFF. The CDR3 DNA follows: TGTGCCAGCAGCTTAGGCTCGGAGGCCGGGGAGCTGTTTTTT.

This sequence joins TRBV6-5 and TRBJ1-1, with D tentatively TRBD1 (5 bases). Germline V lookup: CDR1 MNHEY, CDR2 SVGAGI. The CDR3 is made up of 16 amino acids. V was shortened by 2 bases and J by 0 bases, with 13 bases between the two germline ends. The CDR3 bases are TGTGCCAGCAGTTACCTCCAGGGTTACATGAACACTGAAGCTTTCTTT. Its protein product is CASSYLQGYMNTEAFF.

V and J are TRBV5-6 and TRBJ2-3; D is uncertain. The CDR3 extends over 11 amino acids. The V end lost 1 base, the J end lost 6 bases, and 3 bases lay between the germline ends. The germline V gene encodes CDR1 SGHDT and CDR2 YYEEEE. The CDR3 DNA sequence: TGTGCCAGCAGCTTGTGGGATACGCAGTATTTT. It is translated as CASSLWDTQYF.

J is TRBJ2-7 and V is TRBV5-4; 7 bases line up with TRBD2. The V gene end was trimmed by 4 bases and the J gene end by 3 bases; junction bases not matched to a gene: 10. The CDR3 is 15 residues long. Germline CDR1 is SGHNT and CDR2 is YYREEE (reference sequence). The CDR3 DNA is TGTGCCAGCAGCGCCCCGGAAGCGGGGCACTACGAGCAGTACTTC. Protein: CASSAPEAGHYEQYF. The full variable domain, rest sourced from reference TRBV5-4 and TRBJ2-7, is ETGVTQSPTHLIKTRGQQVTLRCSSQSGHNTVSWYQQALGQGPQFIFQYYREEENGRGNFPPRFSGLQFPNYSSELNVNALELDDSALYLCASSAPEAGHYEQYFGPGTRLTVT.

This clone was recorded once. The chain has TRBV9 and TRBJ1-6; the match to TRBD1 covers 7 bases. Germline CDR1 SGDLS, CDR2 YYNGEE. The CDR3 extends over 17 amino acids. V shed 3 bases and J 9 bases; nucleotides not matched to a gene: 15. Written as DNA, the CDR3 is TGTGCCAGCAGCGGGACCTTCTCCGGGACAGAGAGTTCACCCCTCCACTTT. It specifies CASSGTFSGTESSPLHF.

This clone occurred once. The genes are TRBV6-5 and TRBJ2-1; D is ambiguous. Germline V gene data show CDR1 as MNHEY and CDR2 as SVGAGI. The length of the CDR3 is 16 residues. The V and J ends lost 4 bases and 3 bases respectively, with 16 bases between them. The CDR3 sequence is CASSSPKRSFYNEQFF. The CDR3, as DNA: TGTGCCAGCAGTTCCCCTAAACGGTCTTTCTACAATGAGCAGTTCTTC.

The chain employs TRBV16 and TRBJ1-4; 9 positions agree with TRBD1. The CDR3 runs to 15 residues. Germline lookup yields CDR1 KGHSY and CDR2 FQNENV. With 0 bases clipped from V and 8 bases from J, the junction kept 4 bases outside the gene matches. CDR3 sequence (DNA): TGTGCCAGCAGCCAATCGGGACAGGGTGGCGAAAAACTGTTTTTT. Encoded protein: CASSQSGQGGEKLFF.

V usage is TRBV19 and J usage is TRBJ1-1; no clear D gene. V shed 5 bases and J shed 0 bases, with 16 bases lying between them. CDR3 size: 16 residues. Germline assignment: CDR1 LNHDA and CDR2 SQIVND (reference sequence). The CDR3 DNA follows: TGTGCCAGTAGTCCCGGAAGGTCTGCGATGAACACTGAAGCTTTCTTT. The encoded protein is CASSPGRSAMNTEAFF.

This clone was counted only a few times. The V call is TRBV5-6, the J call TRBJ2-7; possibly TRBD1 or TRBD2 for D (5 bases each). Germline-derived CDR1 and CDR2 are SGHDT and YYEEEE. V was shortened by 0 bases and J by 6 bases, with 7 bases between the two germline ends. The CDR3 totals 12 residues. In DNA, the CDR3 is TGTGCCAGCAGCTTGGGGGGACCCGAGCAGTACTTC. Translating it yields CASSLGGPEQYF.

The genes are TRBV9 and TRBJ2-1; tentative D call: TRBD2 (5 bases). In germline, CDR1 is SGDLS, CDR2 YYNGEE. Trimming took 3 bases from V and 10 from J, leaving 11 bases between them. The CDR3 extends over 12 amino acids. CDR3 region: CASSALATEQFF. The CDR3 DNA is TGTGCCAGCAGCGCTCTAGCAACGGAGCAGTTCTTC. Full variable domain (outside the CDR3, taken from reference TRBV9 and TRBJ2-1): DSGVTQTPKHLITATGQRVTLRCSPRSGDLSVYWYQQSLDQGLQFLIQYYNGEERAKGNILERFSAQQFPDLHSELNLSSLELGDSALYFCASSALATEQFFGPGTRLTVL.

J is TRBJ1-2 and V is TRBV19; D possibly corresponds to TRBD1 (6 bases). The germline V gene has CDR1 LNHDA and CDR2 SQIVND (reference sequence). V dropped 1 base and J dropped 6 bases, with 15 bases sitting between them. The CDR3 consists of 15 residues. The CDR3 is CASSIVTGTIHGYTF. The CDR3 nucleotides read TGTGCCAGTAGTATAGTTACCGGGACAATCCATGGCTACACCTTC.

The J gene is TRBJ1-6, the V gene TRBV19; D gene uncertain. This CDR3 is 15 amino acids long. The V gene lost 0 bases and the J gene lost 7 bases, with 10 bases spanning the gap. Germline assignment: CDR1 LNHDA and CDR2 SQIVND (reference sequence). The chain's CDR3 is CASSIDQVGNSPLHF. The CDR3 nucleotides read TGTGCCAGTAGTATAGATCAAGTGGGGAATTCACCCCTCCACTTT.

The table lists this clone with a count of one. This chain connects TRBV5-5 to TRBJ2-1, with 7 bases aligning to TRBD2. CDR3 length: 17 residues. J gave up 0 bases and V 0 bases, and 6 bases lay outside the gene matches. CDR1 is SGHKS and CDR2 is YYEKEE in the germline V gene (reference sequence). The CDR3 spells CASSLGFGGSSYNEQFF. The CDR3, as DNA: TGTGCCAGCAGCTTGGGGTTTGGCGGGAGCTCCTACAATGAGCAGTTCTTC. The full variable domain, rest sourced from reference TRBV5-5 and TRBJ2-1, is DAGVTQSPTHLIKTRGQQVTLRCSPISGHKSVSWYQQVLGQGPQFIFQYYEKEERGRGNFPDRFSARQFPNYSSELNVNALLLGDSALYLCASSLGFGGSSYNEQFFGPGTRLTVL.

The count of this clone is one. CDR3 nucleotide sequence: TGTGCCAGCAGCCGGGACCCGACCTATGGCTACACCTTC. Its translation is CASSRDPTYGYTF. The rearrangement uses TRBV7-3 and TRBJ1-2, with a possible D match to TRBD1 (5 bases). Germline loops: CDR1 SGHTA, CDR2 FQGTGA. The germline V and J ends were trimmed by 5 bases and 4 bases, with 11 bases remaining between them. The length of the CDR3 is 13 residues.

The chain carries TRBV28 and TRBJ2-3; D is unclear. The CDR3 covers 11 residues. The V end was cut by 4 bases, the J end by 2 bases, with 1 base between. Germline-derived CDR1 and CDR2 are MDHEN and SYDVKM. CDR3 region: CASSSTDTQYF. For the CDR3, the DNA is TGTGCCAGCAGTTCCACAGATACGCAGTATTTT.

As concerns this clone: Other nucleotide sequences in the sample specify the same CDR3. The V gene is TRBV10-2, the J gene TRBJ2-7; 8 bases match TRBD1. The V gene's germline CDR1 is WSHSY and CDR2 SAAADI. J gave up 4 bases and V 8 bases, and 4 bases lay outside the gene matches. The CDR3 spans 12 residues. The CDR3 loop is CASGTGEYEQYF. The CDR3 region has the DNA TGCGCCAGCGGGACAGGAGAATACGAGCAGTACTTC.

The genes are TRBV5-6 and TRBJ2-7, with 9 nucleotides matching TRBD2. After removal of 4 bases from V and 2 bases from J, the junction contained 1 base not matched to a gene. The CDR3 spans 13 residues. CDR1 is SGHDT, CDR2 YYEEEE, per germline. For the CDR3, the DNA is TGTGCCAGCAGCGCGGGGGGGCCCTACGAGCAGTACTTC. Its protein product is CASSAGGPYEQYF.